Listed below are T cell receptor beta chains from one sample, sequenced in a study of cytomegalovirus exposure and HLA in healthy donors. Sequenced by immunoSEQ multiplex PCR; TCRdb stores in-frame clones only, minus some. The table lists fewer than 250,000 clones, approximately 70% of them singletons. Sequenced input: PBMCs. These TCRs come from a woman aged 25 to 39 in good health and CMV-seropositive. Each CDR3 is given without its conserved first and last residue. Fields, in order: D gene, V gene, CDR3 length, CDR3 protein. A D gene is named only where the DNA matches it firmly.

d_gene: NA
v_gene: TRBV4-1
len: 15
CDR3aa: ASSQLLGQPDNEKLF

d_gene: NA
v_gene: TRBV19
len: 11
CDR3aa: ASNMGGFYGYT

d_gene: TRBD1
v_gene: TRBV5-6
len: 11
CDR3aa: ASSFITGVEQY

d_gene: NA
v_gene: TRBV28
len: 12
CDR3aa: ASRRQFGNQPQH

d_gene: TRBD2
v_gene: TRBV5-1
len: 13
CDR3aa: ASSKAGLEGETQY

d_gene: NA
v_gene: TRBV6-1
len: 12
CDR3aa: APKGPGSTDTQY

d_gene: NA
v_gene: TRBV5-5
len: 13
CDR3aa: ASSLGPSTNEKLF

d_gene: NA
v_gene: TRBV5-1
len: 12
CDR3aa: ASSFGGVGQPQH

d_gene: TRBD2
v_gene: TRBV25-1
len: 16
CDR3aa: ASSASVAGVSGTGELF

d_gene: TRBD1
v_gene: TRBV6-1
len: 13
CDR3aa: ASSFFRDRAYEQY

d_gene: TRBD2
v_gene: TRBV5-6
len: 13
CDR3aa: ASSFRGSSYNEQF

d_gene: NA
v_gene: TRBV27
len: 12
CDR3aa: ASSGSGNNQPQH

d_gene: TRBD1
v_gene: TRBV6-4
len: 11
CDR3aa: ASSETGGGEQY

d_gene: NA
v_gene: TRBV5-5
len: 11
CDR3aa: ASSPTANYGYT

d_gene: NA
v_gene: TRBV6-1
len: 9
CDR3aa: ASSVNYEQY

d_gene: NA
v_gene: TRBV19
len: 12
CDR3aa: ASSRDTVNTEAF

d_gene: NA
v_gene: TRBV11-2
len: 12
CDR3aa: ASSLGNPGNEQF

d_gene: NA
v_gene: TRBV6-1
len: 10
CDR3aa: ASSEPYYEQY

d_gene: NA
v_gene: TRBV28
len: 9
CDR3aa: ASSRGQPQH

d_gene: TRBD1
v_gene: TRBV28
len: 11
CDR3aa: ASSLTGGYEQY

d_gene: NA
v_gene: TRBV21-1
len: 11
CDR3aa: ASSKDTGRPQH

d_gene: TRBD1
v_gene: TRBV2
len: 11
CDR3aa: ASSDWDSYGYT

d_gene: NA
v_gene: TRBV5-4
len: 11
CDR3aa: ASSLQPSYEQY

d_gene: TRBD1
v_gene: TRBV7-6
len: 14
CDR3aa: ASSSLPGGRGREAF

d_gene: TRBD1
v_gene: TRBV6-5
len: 12
CDR3aa: ASNLDRGGTEAF

d_gene: NA
v_gene: TRBV5-1
len: 11
CDR3aa: ASSFRGGTEAF

d_gene: TRBD1
v_gene: TRBV18
len: 11
CDR3aa: ASSSGQVYGYT

d_gene: TRBD1
v_gene: TRBV28
len: 11
CDR3aa: ASSRDSSYEQY

d_gene: NA
v_gene: TRBV6-5
len: 13
CDR3aa: ASSYTGVPGNTIY

d_gene: TRBD2
v_gene: TRBV6-1
len: 12
CDR3aa: ASSRSGSENEQY

d_gene: TRBD2
v_gene: TRBV28
len: 13
CDR3aa: ASRTLAGSSYEQY

d_gene: NA
v_gene: TRBV5-4
len: 9
CDR3aa: ASSRTGELF

d_gene: NA
v_gene: TRBV28
len: 13
CDR3aa: ASSLWAATNEKLF

d_gene: NA
v_gene: TRBV6-6
len: 14
CDR3aa: ASSYSLSGSTDTQY

d_gene: TRBD2
v_gene: TRBV5-1
len: 13
CDR3aa: ASSLTGGPGDTQY

d_gene: TRBD1
v_gene: TRBV27
len: 14
CDR3aa: ASSSDRGHGANVLT

d_gene: NA
v_gene: TRBV28
len: 13
CDR3aa: ASSAAVGNYGTQY

d_gene: NA
v_gene: TRBV28
len: 10
CDR3aa: AAWTMNTEAF

d_gene: TRBD2
v_gene: TRBV5-4
len: 12
CDR3aa: ASSLVGGGREQY

d_gene: NA
v_gene: TRBV7-9
len: 10
CDR3aa: SSSLEQGPQH

d_gene: TRBD1
v_gene: TRBV19
len: 11
CDR3aa: ASRPTGVPEAF

d_gene: NA
v_gene: TRBV5-6
len: 10
CDR3aa: ASSPTGGGQY

d_gene: NA
v_gene: TRBV5-4
len: 12
CDR3aa: ASSLELFSDEQY

d_gene: TRBD2
v_gene: TRBV7-9
len: 11
CDR3aa: ASSPGLAAEQF

d_gene: NA
v_gene: TRBV6-1
len: 13
CDR3aa: ASSDRGGSNQPQH

d_gene: TRBD2
v_gene: TRBV5-6
len: 16
CDR3aa: ASSLALSGLAGAETQY

d_gene: TRBD1
v_gene: TRBV5-4
len: 13
CDR3aa: ASSLGTGGSYEQY

d_gene: TRBD2
v_gene: TRBV27
len: 15
CDR3aa: ASSPRTSPWRADTQY

d_gene: TRBD1
v_gene: TRBV27
len: 10
CDR3aa: ASSWTGSEQY

d_gene: TRBD2
v_gene: TRBV15
len: 15
CDR3aa: ATSREGLAGGYNEQF

d_gene: TRBD2
v_gene: TRBV7-9
len: 12
CDR3aa: ASSSGTSGYEQY

d_gene: NA
v_gene: TRBV5-4
len: 12
CDR3aa: ASSLGGRDQPQH

d_gene: NA
v_gene: TRBV2
len: 11
CDR3aa: ACRRDIQETQY

d_gene: NA
v_gene: TRBV5-4
len: 14
CDR3aa: ASSLPTTVSNQPQH

d_gene: NA
v_gene: TRBV7-2
len: 13
CDR3aa: ASSAKVAGPHEQY

d_gene: NA
v_gene: TRBV4-2
len: 13
CDR3aa: ASSLRRTINNEQF

d_gene: NA
v_gene: TRBV18
len: 11
CDR3aa: ASSPLVQGEQY

d_gene: NA
v_gene: TRBV9
len: 13
CDR3aa: ASSVGAPPSEGYT

d_gene: TRBD1
v_gene: TRBV18
len: 14
CDR3aa: ASSPLDRGPGNTIY

d_gene: TRBD2
v_gene: TRBV2
len: 15
CDR3aa: ASSEPPGGRSSYEQY